One TCR beta chain is described in this entry. The data belong to a study of T cell responses to AZD1222 COVID-19 vaccine. The V end was cut by 4 bases, the J end by 3 bases, with 10 bases between. Germline CDR1 is ENHRY and CDR2 is SYGVKD. The CDR3 consists of 15 residues. Data came from immunoSEQ multiplex PCR; TCRdb stores just in-frame clones and leaves some out. The sample has about 88,000 clones; around 90% are singletons. Sequencing was performed on peripheral blood, taken on day 0 of AZD1222 vaccination. This TCR derives from an adult in good health. The chain combines TRBV10-3 with TRBJ1-6, with TRBD1 as a possible D gene (5 bases). The CDR3 here is CAISGGRGYNSPLHF. CDR3 in DNA: TGTGCCATCAGTGGGGGACGGGGCTATAATTCACCCCTCCACTTT.